The present T cell receptor (beta chain) was sequenced within a study of blood T cell repertoires in COVID-19. Authors' processing steps: Nucleated cell counts were estimated from reference gene primer amplification. Assay: immunoSEQ multiplex PCR; the TCRdb copy retains only in-frame clones and omits some. The V and J calls and the clone size are those of that table, but D and trimming were determined from the DNA. The sample carries around 240,000 clones, 80% to 90% recorded once. The CDR3 sequence is 16 residues long. With 1 base clipped from V and 5 bases from J, the junction kept 10 bases outside the gene matches. Per germline, CDR1 LNHDA and CDR2 SQIVND (reference sequence). Participants spanned ages about 18 to 100 years and resided in some 22 US areas. Researchers sorted participants into cohorts using their self-reported clinical history. Either two negative PCRs, clearance, or symptom resolution qualified Cohort 3 donors as recovered.

V and J are TRBV19 and TRBJ2-5, with 7 nucleotides matching TRBD1. The TCR sequence derives from a woman aged 50 to 65 who had recovered from COVID-19. The sample consisted of PBMCs or T cells enriched from blood (not recorded which). In DNA form, the CDR3 reads TGTGCCAGTAGTATAGGGAGGCAGGGGGTCGTGGAGACCCAGTACTTC. It is translated as CASSIGRQGVVETQYF.